This T cell receptor beta chain stems from a study of cytomegalovirus exposure and HLA in healthy donors (dated by TCRdb to about 2017). About the study as a whole: An earlier analysis of approximately 640 of the donors reported 250 to 300 Gb of sequence data and 100 million to 140 million unique TCR beta sequences from some 180 million T cells. Approximately 300 gigabases of sequencing data and approximately 85 million unique TCR sequences were included in an early release covering several hundred HLA-typed donors. Among the approximately 430 genotyped donors, about 85% belonged to the genetic ancestry cluster associated with self-reported Caucasian donors. The study aimed to test whether cataloging public T cell receptors could reveal signatures of past pathogen exposure. Using immunosequencing, the study profiled T cell repertoires from 550 to 750 subjects and related those repertoires to cytomegalovirus serostatus. Along with the roughly 710-subject first cohort, a separate validation cohort of some 130 different subjects was used. High-throughput TCR immunosequencing, statistical association of individual TCRs with disease status, and machine learning were combined to predict cytomegalovirus infection status. A later analysis re-analyzed previously published TCR beta repertoires from approximately 700 donors and added high-resolution HLA genotyping to study TCR occurrence patterns. Rather than drawing on any new phenotypic data, the later analysis identified candidate immune exposures from TCR beta sequences and the way those sequences occurred across donors. An earlier analysis of several hundred of the donors used high-throughput TCR beta sequencing to judge whether each TCR beta V gene segment behaved as functional or pseudogenic. Alongside the repertoire data, information on donor age, sex, ethnicity and CMV serostatus was compiled. Genome-wide SNP genotypes for about 65% of the 666 donors were used in a later genetic analysis, which treated that subset as a discovery cohort. All discovery cohort repertoires had been generated on a single sequencing platform. Both class I and class II loci were covered by HLA typing, at four-digit resolution. The number of donors typed differed by locus, with about 629-630 for A, B, C, DRB1 and DQB1, 522 for DQA1, 600 to 610 for DPA1, and approximately 470 for DPB1. Roughly five DR-DQ haplotypes were treated as single units for association and clustering because of strong linkage in the cohort. Among some 400 genotyped donors of the cohort, an average of 235,054 unique TCR beta nucleotide sequences were sequenced per donor, roughly 20% of them non-productive.

The germline V gene yields ENHRY for CDR1 and SYGVKD for CDR2. V and J lose 4 bases and 4 bases, and a span of 10 bases separates them. From the cysteine up to the phenylalanine, the CDR3 has a length of 13 residues. This entry keeps only the CDR3 DNA: 39 bases, framed from base 1. The cohort was made up of approximately 670 healthy bone marrow donors. All cohort members were sampled while nominally healthy, although unrecorded immune exposures were likely present. The donor tested CMV seropositive and was one of the 289 seropositive cohort members. A peripheral blood sample was collected from each donor, and TCR beta sequencing was performed on peripheral blood mononuclear cells. Genomic DNA extraction from the blood cell samples was performed with the Qiagen DNeasy Blood Extraction Kit. The study at large found these results: When HLA alleles, especially DR and DQ, strongly co-occurred, TCR associations were difficult to assign to individual alleles. Sequencing depth was assumed to be roughly uniform across donors in the presence/absence analyses, though that assumption may not hold. In a later analysis, the rate of TCR association differed among HLA loci, with DRB1 alleles having the most associated TCRs and HLA-C alleles having the fewest. In a later analysis, HLA-associated TCR beta chains were found to be more clonally expanded and to have lower generation probabilities than equally common non-associated chains. For the cohort, immune exposure information was limited to CMV serostatus. Correlated functional status among segregating V segments might be attributable to linkage disequilibrium, but an unknown experimental factor could not be ruled out. Because counts were too low, about 18 rarely observed V segments, including chromosome 9 orphons, were excluded from the earlier analysis of some 590 of the donors. In this cohort, only TCR beta chains were sequenced, and detectable features were limited by the absence of alpha or paired-chain data. Cytomegalovirus status was reported to be diagnosed by the classifier with high specificity and sensitivity in both the original and validation cohorts. Because some donors lacked HLA typing at each locus, the association tests relied only on the typed subset. A group of highly shared sequence variants was considered likely to be a technical artifact of the sequencing pipeline. A few of the identified cytomegalovirus-associated TCR beta chains were confirmed in vitro to be specific for cytomegalovirus antigens. A further reported finding was that TCR beta sequences accurately predicted the HLA-A and HLA-B alleles for most subjects in the first cohort. In the study, some 160 TCR beta chains were listed as associated with cytomegalovirus. Broadly in line with IMGT annotations, most TCR beta V segments showed up in productive rearrangements about 87% or about 30% of the time in an earlier analysis of approximately 600 of the donors. According to a later analysis, most CMV-associated TCR beta chains appeared to be HLA-restricted, and the HLA associations seemed to be driven largely by CMV exposure. It was suggested by the authors that the approach could potentially be generalized to other disease states and immunological phenotypes. A later genetic analysis associated a missense DCLRE1C variant with V-gene and J-gene trimming of TCR beta chains, and an independent cohort replicated the association. Some IMGT-functional V segments, including TRBV6-2 and TRBV6-3, could not be told apart with the 87-base-pair reads, so those segments were excluded. Compared with the roughly 670-donor mean, donors in an Asian-associated ancestry cluster had fewer N-insertions in productive TCRs, according to a later genetic analysis. Most TCR sequences were seen in very few donors, while some public TCRs were found in many individuals. In a later analysis, around 17,000 TCR beta sequences were associated with specific HLA alleles at a false discovery rate of 0.05. A later analysis reported that several top co-occurrence clusters appeared linked to parvovirus B19, influenza, CMV and Epstein-Barr virus.

Libraries were prepared through the immunoSEQ multiplex PCR assay. A mixture of 60 forward primers for TCR Vbeta segments and 13 reverse primers for TCR Jbeta segments was used in the multiplex PCR. The CDR3 region of rearranged TCR beta genes was amplified from genomic DNA by a multiplex PCR assay. The Illumina HiSeq System was used to sequence the amplified TCR beta libraries as 87-base-pair reads. Per the authors' processing: A later analysis counted 65 million to 90 million unique TCR beta chains across the 670 or so repertoires, and around 12 million of these chains were shared by at least two donors. Raw reads were error-corrected and collapsed into unique sequences by a nearest-neighbor algorithm in which closely related sequences were merged to remove PCR and sequencing errors. CDR3 sequences were aligned to IMGT reference sequences to assign V, D and J gene segments. Each retained sequence needed at least a six-nucleotide match to both a V gene segment and a J gene segment. A rearrangement was called productive if the CDR3 had no stop codons and remained in frame with V and J, and every other rearrangement was called non-productive. CDR3 was defined according to IMGT convention as the region running from the second conserved V-encoded cysteine to the conserved J-encoded phenylalanine. In an earlier analysis of roughly 610 of the donors, sequences lacking an unambiguous match to a single V gene segment were excluded. An earlier analysis of 500 to 700 of the donors classified V segments as functional when productive rearrangements were above 56.7% and as segregating when the standard deviation between donors was above 5%. A statistical classification framework was developed to diagnose cytomegalovirus status using the catalog of TCR beta chain sequences. V and J gene assignment, in a later analysis, came from comparing TCR nucleotide sequences with IMGT/GENE-DB human TR gene sequences. In a later analysis, CDR3 sequences and most-parsimonious VDJ recombination scenarios were assigned using the TCRdist pipeline. In a later analysis, every TCR beta chain was defined by the combination of its CDR3 amino acid sequence and its V-gene family, and reads without a unique V-gene family were dropped. In a later analysis, around 600 highly shared, low-generation-probability nucleotide sequences were removed to address suspected cross-contamination and a sequencing artifact. In a later analysis, a clonal expansion index was calculated for each public chain from normalized within-repertoire ranks of inferred template counts. Generation probabilities in a later analysis came from a VDJ recombination model fitted to out-of-frame rearrangements, and those results were checked against IGoR. Hypergeometric tests were used in a later analysis to score TCR-TCR, TCR-HLA and TCR-CMV co-occurrence, with a repertoire-size bias correction applied to the TCR pairs. In a later analysis, false discovery rates were estimated by permuting HLA or CMV assignments 20 times. In a later analysis, co-occurring TCRs were grouped using DBSCAN, with TCRdist sequence similarity added in when clustering inside HLA-allele-positive subsets. Repertoires with fewer than 30,000 or more than 120,000 public chains, plus five repertoires with anomalous nucleotide sharing, were excluded from co-occurrence clustering. TCRdb's version of the immuneACCESS table is confined to in-frame rearrangements and falls short of the full clone set. An unresolved V gene accounts for under half of the shortfall where checked; the remainder is of unknown origin. That table furnishes V, J and clone size, whereas the DNA furnished D and trimming. The sample's records list 200,000 to 250,000 clones. About 1% of the sample goes to the ten largest clones.

Note on this clone: Its antigen target is currently unknown.

Sequenced sample: PBMCs. This TCR derives from a girl aged 2-10 years in good health and CMV-seropositive. The chain is assembled from TRBV10-3 and TRBJ1-1; the D region possibly corresponds to TRBD1 (5 bases align). The CDR3 corresponds to CAISAGEITEAFF. The base sequence is TGTGCCATCAGTGCGGGGGAAATCACTGAAGCTTTCTTT.